These T cell receptor beta chains were read from a single sample in a study of Ad26.COV2.S vaccination and SARS-CoV-2 variants. Sequencing was performed with immunoSEQ multiplex PCR; in TCRdb, only in-frame clones are kept and a portion is missing. The sample includes approximately 410,000 clones, about 90% of them seen just once. The starting material was peripheral blood, obtained in a trial of Ad26.COV2.S vaccine versus placebo. The receptors shown here come from a person aged 18-65 years who received the Ad26.COV2.S COVID-19 vaccine or a placebo. The CDR3 runs from the conserved cysteine through the conserved F or W. The D gene is left open where the match is weak. Size is stated for part of the rows, as once, few or many counts, or as a class when the clone is expanded.

CASSFLRDTQYF | TGTGCCAGCAGCTTCCTCCGGGATACGCAGTATTTT | TRBJ2-3 | NA | NA | TRBV7-2
CASSRSSTGLYEQYF | TGTGCCAGCAGCAGGTCTTCGACAGGGCTCTACGAGCAGTACTTC | TRBJ2-7 | NA | TRBD1 | TRBV9
CASSQYTGELFF | TGTGCCAGCAGCCAATACACCGGGGAGCTGTTTTTT | TRBJ2-2 | NA | NA | TRBV7-6
CASSQDGQPNTEAFF | TGCGCCAGCAGCCAAGATGGACAGCCTAACACTGAAGCTTTCTTT | TRBJ1-1 | NA | NA | TRBV4-1
CASRQSGGETQYF | TGTGCCAGCAGACAAAGCGGGGGGGAGACCCAGTACTTC | TRBJ2-5 | NA | TRBD2 | TRBV3-1/TRBV3-2
CASSLSVFQGSSKSYEQYF | TGTGCCAGCAGTTTATCGGTGTTTCAGGGTTCCTCGAAGTCCTACGAGCAGTACTTC | TRBJ2-7 | NA | NA | TRBV28
CASSFDDYNEQFF | TGTGCCAGCAGTTTCGACGACTACAATGAGCAGTTCTTC | TRBJ2-1 | NA | NA | TRBV27
CASSYRQGGETQYF | TGTGCCAGCAGTTACCGACAGGGAGGGGAGACCCAGTACTTC | TRBJ2-5 | NA | NA | TRBV6-2/TRBV6-3
CASSLWTGGNYGYTF | TGTGCCAGCAGCTTATGGACAGGGGGTAATTATGGCTACACCTTC | TRBJ1-2 | NA | TRBD1 | TRBV7-2
CASSLGDQPQHF | TGTGCCAGCAGCTTGGGAGATCAGCCCCAGCATTTT | TRBJ1-5 | few | NA | TRBV5-6
CASSISGGPNQPQHF | TGTGCCAGTAGTATTTCCGGGGGGCCCAATCAGCCCCAGCATTTT | TRBJ1-5 | NA | NA | TRBV19
CASSQAVISGETQYF | TGTGCCAGCAGCCAAGCTGTGATCAGTGGGGAGACCCAGTACTTC | TRBJ2-5 | NA | NA | TRBV14
CASSAWDSSTDTQYF | TGTGCCAGCAGCGCCTGGGACAGTAGCACAGATACGCAGTATTTT | TRBJ2-3 | NA | TRBD1 | TRBV9
CASSLILQGALGGNTIYF | TGTGCCAGCAGTCTTATCCTACAGGGGGCATTAGGGGGAAACACCATATATTTT | TRBJ1-3 | NA | TRBD1 | TRBV7-2
CASSARAWNTEAFF | TGTGCCAGCAGTGCCAGGGCCTGGAACACTGAAGCTTTCTTT | TRBJ1-1 | NA | NA | TRBV6-4
CATSRGISVNTEAFF | TGTGCCACCAGCAGAGGGATTTCGGTGAACACTGAAGCTTTCTTT | TRBJ1-1 | NA | NA | TRBV15
CASSLAEALDTQYF | TGTGCCAGCAGCTTAGCGGAGGCCTTAGATACGCAGTATTTT | TRBJ2-3 | NA | NA | TRBV7-9
CASSRQAPTNEKLFF | TGTGCCAGCAGTCGCCAAGCCCCAACTAATGAAAAACTGTTTTTT | TRBJ1-4 | NA | NA | TRBV7-9
CASSQAASVGGQGKETQYF | TGCGCCAGCAGCCAAGCGGCGAGCGTCGGGGGACAGGGCAAAGAGACCCAGTACTTC | TRBJ2-5 | NA | TRBD1 | TRBV4-1
CASSSGQGYYEQYF | TGTGCCAGCAGTTCCGGACAGGGTTACTACGAGCAGTACTTC | TRBJ2-7 | NA | TRBD1 | TRBV27
CASSSDFPNTGELFF | TGTGCCAGCAGCTCGGACTTCCCGAACACCGGGGAGCTGTTTTTT | TRBJ2-2 | NA | NA | TRBV6-6
CASSFVRASSYEQYF | TGTGCCAGCAGTTTTGTCAGGGCGAGCTCCTACGAGCAGTACTTC | TRBJ2-7 | NA | NA | TRBV28
CASSLDPPEAFF | TGCGCCAGCAGCTTGGATCCGCCTGAAGCTTTCTTT | TRBJ1-1 | NA | NA | TRBV5-1
CAWSVLQGAGYGYTF | TGTGCCTGGAGTGTACTACAGGGGGCTGGGTATGGCTACACCTTC | TRBJ1-2 | NA | TRBD1 | TRBV30
CASSSGHPTNYGYTF | TGTGCCAGCAGCTCGGGACACCCTACTAACTATGGCTACACCTTC | TRBJ1-2 | few | NA | TRBV5-4
CASSAGQAYGYTF | TGTGCCAGCAGCGCGGGACAGGCTTACGGCTACACCTTC | TRBJ1-2 | NA | TRBD1 | TRBV7-9
CASSYSRTGNTGELFF | TGTGCCAGCAGTTACTCGAGGACGGGCAACACCGGGGAGCTGTTTTTT | TRBJ2-2 | NA | NA | TRBV6-5
CASSRSRARDTQYF | TGCGCCAGCAGCCGCTCCCGGGCTAGAGATACGCAGTATTTT | TRBJ2-3 | NA | NA | TRBV4-3
CASSPGQGLPYEQYF | TGTGCCAGCAGCCCGGGACAGGGACTACCCTACGAGCAGTACTTC | TRBJ2-7 | NA | TRBD1 | TRBV7-9
CASSERLQGEDEKLFF | TGTGCCAGCAGTGAAAGGCTTCAGGGGGAGGATGAAAAACTGTTTTTT | TRBJ1-4 | NA | TRBD1 | TRBV6-1
CASSLRTGGYEQYF | TGTGCCAGCAGTCTTAGGACAGGGGGCTACGAGCAGTACTTC | TRBJ2-7 | once | TRBD1 | TRBV6-6
CASSWSASGEISTDTQYF | TGTGCCAGCAGTTGGTCAGCTAGCGGGGAGATAAGCACAGATACGCAGTATTTT | TRBJ2-3 | NA | TRBD2 | TRBV28
CASSEYGQARTYEQYF | TGTGCCAGCAGTGAATACGGACAGGCACGGACCTACGAGCAGTACTTC | TRBJ2-7 | NA | TRBD1 | TRBV6-1